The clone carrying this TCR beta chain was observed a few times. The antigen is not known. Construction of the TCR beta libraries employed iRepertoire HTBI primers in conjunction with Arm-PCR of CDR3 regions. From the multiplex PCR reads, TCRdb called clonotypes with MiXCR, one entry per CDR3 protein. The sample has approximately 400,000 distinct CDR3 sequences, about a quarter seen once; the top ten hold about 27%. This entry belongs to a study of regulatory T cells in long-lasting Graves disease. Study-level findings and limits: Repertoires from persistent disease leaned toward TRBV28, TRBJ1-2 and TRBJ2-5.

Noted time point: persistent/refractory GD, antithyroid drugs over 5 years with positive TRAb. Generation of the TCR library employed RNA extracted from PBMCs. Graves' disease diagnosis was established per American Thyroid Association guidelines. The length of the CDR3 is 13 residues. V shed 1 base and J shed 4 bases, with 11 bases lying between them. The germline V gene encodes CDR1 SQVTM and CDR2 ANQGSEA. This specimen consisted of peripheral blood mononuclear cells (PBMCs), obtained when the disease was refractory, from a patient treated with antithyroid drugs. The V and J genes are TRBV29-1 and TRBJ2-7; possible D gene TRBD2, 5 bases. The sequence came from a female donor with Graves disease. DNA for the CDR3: TGCAGCGTTGAAGGGGCCCCGGGGTACGAGCAGTACTTC. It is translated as CSVEGAPGYEQYF.